Described below is a single T cell receptor beta chain sequence and its context. Its matching antigen is unknown. The entry originates in a study of T cell responses to AZD1222 COVID-19 vaccine. Study-wide results and limits: Spike as a whole was targeted by vaccine-associated CD4 TCRs, dominant at 160-218 and 743-854.

TCRdb keeps only in-frame clones here, not all; method: immunoSEQ multiplex PCR. In the table there are approximately 76,000 clones, 88% of which are singletons. Germline V gene data show CDR1 as LGHNA and CDR2 as YNFKEQ. The CDR3 is made up of 15 amino acids. The V and J ends lost 0 bases and 6 bases, in that order; junction bases with no gene match: 3. The V and J genes are TRBV4-2 and TRBJ1-4; 8 nucleotides match TRBD1. The clonotype was recovered from an adult in good health. The specimen was peripheral blood, collected on day 0 of AZD1222 vaccination. The CDR3 reads CASSQESRGHEKLFF. The CDR3 nucleotides read TGTGCCAGCAGCCAAGAGAGCAGGGGGCATGAAAAACTGTTTTTT.